The source of this T cell receptor beta chain is a study of T-cell reconstitution after alpha-beta-depleted transplantation in children. The J segment lost 2 bases and the V segment lost 5 bases, leaving 8 bases of the junction unmatched. This CDR3 region has 15 residues. The table lists this clonotype with many counts. As it was prepared, the TCRbeta library received unique molecular identifiers. TCRdb processed the PCR reads anew with MiXCR; each CDR3 protein has one entry. The sample holds some 280,000 distinct CDR3 sequences, around 9.6% seen once. The V and J genes are TRBV12-3 or TRBV12-4 and TRBJ1-1; 7 bases line up with TRBD1. This receptor was taken from a human donor who donated a stem cell graft to a child with SCID. The sequencing here drew on PBMCs from the stem cell graft donor, taken from the stem cell graft. Written as DNA, the CDR3 is TGTGCCAGCAGTCCATCATGGACAGGAAACACTGAAGCTTTCTTT. Residues: CASSPSWTGNTEAFF.